This entry lists 9 T cell receptor beta chains sequenced from one sample in a study of PD-L1 blockade in urothelial cancer. The protocol was immunoSEQ multiplex PCR, while the TCRdb copy is restricted to in-frame clones and leaves out a portion. Of under 120,000 clones listed, 70% to 90% were seen once; the top ten hold 2% to 2.5%. The sample was PBMCs, taken around atezolizumab (anti-PD-L1) treatment. The receptors come from a man between 45 and 60 years old with urothelial cancer.

The rearrangement uses TRBV20-1 and TRBJ2-7, with D perhaps TRBD2 (5 bases). Trimming pared 3 bases from V and 3 bases from J, leaving 6 bases between. The V gene's germline CDR1 is DFQATT and CDR2 SNEGSKA (reference sequence). This CDR3 contains 11 residues. CDR3 nucleotide sequence: TGCAGTGCTAGCGGGGTCTACGAGCAGTACTTC. It encodes CSASGVYEQYF.

This chain connects TRBV16 to TRBJ2-7; weak D call: TRBD2 (5 bases). The CDR3 runs 14 residues. The V end lost 0 bases, the J end lost 7 bases, and 13 bases lay between the germline ends. CDR1 and CDR2 (germline): KGHSY, FQNENV. The chain's CDR3 is CASSQSAGLIEQYF. CDR3 bases: TGTGCCAGCAGCCAATCGGCGGGTTTAATAGAGCAGTACTTC.

The rearrangement uses TRBV28 and TRBJ2-7; 10 nucleotides align to TRBD2. Germline CDR1 and CDR2: MDHEN and SYDVKM. J gave up 3 bases and V 6 bases, and 2 bases lay outside the gene matches. The CDR3 covers 13 residues. This chain's CDR3 is CASRPSGSYEQYF. In DNA form, the CDR3 reads TGTGCCAGCAGACCTAGCGGGAGCTACGAGCAGTACTTC.

This chain links TRBV27 with TRBJ2-5; maybe TRBD1 (6 bases). Germline assignment: CDR1 MNHEY and CDR2 SMNVEV (reference sequence). The V end lost 5 bases, the J end lost 5 bases, and 12 bases lay between the germline ends. The CDR3 totals 13 residues. The CDR3 region is CASSPYRDETQYF. DNA of the CDR3: TGTGCCAGCAGTCCCTACAGGGACGAGACCCAGTACTTC.

The table lists this clone with a count of one. The rearrangement joins TRBV5-1 to TRBJ2-1, with 8 nucleotides matching TRBD1. Germline trimming cut 0 bases from V and 1 base from J; bases unmatched to any gene: 12. The CDR3 consists of 19 residues. The germline V gene encodes CDR1 SGHRS and CDR2 YFSETQ. CDR3 sequence: CASSLDPGGFVASYNEQFF. The CDR3 DNA follows: TGCGCCAGCAGCTTGGACCCAGGGGGCTTCGTTGCATCCTACAATGAGCAGTTCTTC.

This chain links TRBV10-2 with TRBJ2-2, with a possible D match to TRBD2 (5 bases). The CDR3 loop spans 14 amino acids. Germline assignment: CDR1 WSHSY and CDR2 SAAADI. Between the trimmed V and J ends, which lost 10 bases and 3 bases, there was a span of 15 bases. Here the CDR3 DNA reads TGCGCCACCCGACGGGAAGGCTACACCGGGGAGCTGTTTTTT. Its protein is CATRREGYTGELFF.

The J gene is TRBJ1-6, the V gene TRBV5-1; 9 bases fit TRBD1. Germline V CDR1 and CDR2: SGHRS, YFSETQ. Trimming removed 4 bases from V and 7 bases from J; junction bases left unmatched: 6. This CDR3 spans 15 amino acids. The CDR3 loop reads CASSTVTGGNSPLHF. CDR3 sequence (DNA): TGCGCCAGCAGCACGGTGACAGGGGGGAATTCACCCCTCCACTTT. Full variable domain (remainder filled in from reference TRBV5-1 and TRBJ1-6): KAGVTQTPRYLIKTRGQQVTLSCSPISGHRSVSWYQQTPGQGLQFLFEYFSETQRNKGNFPGRFSGRQFSNSRSEMNVSTLELGDSALYLCASSTVTGGNSPLHFGNGTRLTVT.

This rearrangement joins TRBV9 to TRBJ2-1; D is unresolved. Germline V lookup: CDR1 SGDLS, CDR2 YYNGEE. V shed 3 bases and J shed 0 bases, with 13 bases lying between them. This CDR3 has 16 residues. The CDR3 DNA reads as TGTGCCAGCAGCGCACTACCGGAAAGCTCCTACAATGAGCAGTTCTTC. It codes for CASSALPESSYNEQFF.

The gene calls are TRBV6-5 and TRBJ1-5, with D unclear. The CDR3 runs 15 residues. Trimming removed 5 bases at V and 2 bases at J, with 13 bases between. The V gene's germline CDR1 is MNHEY and CDR2 SVGAGI. DNA of the CDR3: TGTGCCAGCAGTCCCCGAGGCTTGGGCAATCAGCCCCAGCATTTT. Protein: CASSPRGLGNQPQHF.